These 2 T cell receptor beta chains were sequenced from one sample in a study of T cell clonality in common variable immunodeficiency. This table comes from immunoSEQ multiplex PCR, and its TCRdb copy is limited to in-frame clones, with some not included. Observed in the sample are 40,000 to 55,000 clones, none of them singletons. Sequenced sample: peripheral blood mononuclear cells. Receptors were obtained from a person aged 18 to 70 in good health.

A word on this clone: The CDR3 end lies 3 residues beyond the end of the read and is filled in from the germline J gene. This sequence joins TRBV11-2 and TRBJ2-5; D is perhaps TRBD2 (7 bases). Germline CDR1 reads SGHAT; CDR2 reads FQNNGV. This CDR3 has 15 residues. V lost 5 bases, J lost 1 base, and 14 bases lay in between. CDR3 bases read: TGTGCCAGCAGCCTATCGAGGGGGGGCCAAGAGACC. Translated: CASSLSRGGQET. The whole CDR3 region reads CASSLSRGGQETQYF.

On this clone itself: A much bigger clone sits one base away, suggesting this may be a read error. With the read ending 3 residues before the CDR3 end, the germline J gene is used to fill in that end. Other nucleotide sequences from this sample produce the same CDR3. This chain links TRBV2 with TRBJ1-2; TRBD1 aligns across 8 bases. CDR1 and CDR2 (germline): SNHLY, FYNNEI. The CDR3 sequence is 14 residues long. The CDR3 bases that were read are TGTGCTAGCACGGGACAGGCACTTGACTATGGC. Translation: CASTGQALDYG. The full CDR3 is CASTGQALDYGYTF.